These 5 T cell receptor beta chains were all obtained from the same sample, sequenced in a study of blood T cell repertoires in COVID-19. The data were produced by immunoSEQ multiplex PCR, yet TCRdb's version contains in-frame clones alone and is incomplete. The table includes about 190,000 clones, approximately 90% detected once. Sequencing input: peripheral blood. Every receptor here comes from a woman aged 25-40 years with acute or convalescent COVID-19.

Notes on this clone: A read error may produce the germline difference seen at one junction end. CDR3 coding DNA: TGTGCCAGGGAGGCGTACGCAGGTTCCTTCAATGAGCAGTTCTTC. It yields the protein CAREAYAGSFNEQFF. The rearrangement links TRBV2 to TRBJ2-1; tentative D call: TRBD2 (5 bases). Germline V gene lookup returns CDR1 SNHLY and CDR2 FYNNEI. The CDR3 runs to 15 residues.

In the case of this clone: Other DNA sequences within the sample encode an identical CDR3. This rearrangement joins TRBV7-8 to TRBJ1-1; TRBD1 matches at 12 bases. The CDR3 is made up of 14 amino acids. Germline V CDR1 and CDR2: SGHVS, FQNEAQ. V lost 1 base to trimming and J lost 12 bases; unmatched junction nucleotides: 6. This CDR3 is CASSLGRDRGRTFF. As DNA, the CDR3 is TGTGCCAGCAGCTTAGGCCGGGACAGGGGGCGGACTTTCTTT. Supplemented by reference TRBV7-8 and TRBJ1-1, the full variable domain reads GAGVSQSPRYKVAKRGQDVALRCDPISGHVSLFWYQQALGQGPEFLTYFQNEAQLDKSGLPSDRFFAERPEGSVSTLKIQRTQQEDSAVYLCASSLGRDRGRTFFGQGTRLTVV.

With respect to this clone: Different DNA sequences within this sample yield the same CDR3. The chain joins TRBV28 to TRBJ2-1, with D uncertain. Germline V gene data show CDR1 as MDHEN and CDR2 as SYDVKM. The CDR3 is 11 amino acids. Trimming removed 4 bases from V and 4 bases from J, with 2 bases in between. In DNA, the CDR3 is TGTGCCAGCAGTTCTTACAATGAGCAGTTCTTC. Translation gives CASSSYNEQFF.

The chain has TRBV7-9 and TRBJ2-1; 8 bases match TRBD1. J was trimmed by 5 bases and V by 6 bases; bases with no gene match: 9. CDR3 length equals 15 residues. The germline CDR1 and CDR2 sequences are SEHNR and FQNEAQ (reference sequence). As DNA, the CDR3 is TGTGCCAGCAGGAGGGACAGGTTCGTCCACAATGAGCAGTTCTTC. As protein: CASRRDRFVHNEQFF.

The CDR3 reads CASGAPGQGAGNTIYF. The CDR3, as DNA: TGTGCTAGTGGAGCCCCGGGACAGGGGGCTGGAAACACCATATATTTT. V and J are TRBV12-5 and TRBJ1-3; 11 bases line up with TRBD1. This CDR3 spans 16 amino acids. The germline V gene encodes CDR1 LGHNT and CDR2 FRNRAP. With V trimmed by 6 bases and J by 2 bases, 6 bases remained unmatched.